This is a list of T cell receptor beta chains from one sample in a study of cytomegalovirus exposure and HLA in healthy donors. The assay was immunoSEQ multiplex PCR, and TCRdb's table has in-frame clones only and misses some. Its table lists about 140,000 clones. Sequencing was performed on PBMCs. The receptor source for this set is a male donor in good health and CMV-seronegative. CDR3s include the opening cysteine and the closing phenylalanine or tryptophan. Fields, in order: CDR3 protein, CDR3 DNA, J gene, D gene, V gene. The D gene is left open where the match is weak.

CDR3 protein: CASSIFPGTGAAGANVLTF
CDR3 DNA: TGTGCCAGCAGTATTTTCCCCGGGACAGGGGCTGCTGGGGCCAACGTCCTGACTTTC
J gene: TRBJ2-6
D gene: TRBD1
V gene: TRBV27

CDR3 protein: CASSLWAGTATNEKLFF
CDR3 DNA: TGTGCCAGCAGCTTATGGGCAGGGACAGCAACTAATGAAAAACTGTTTTTT
J gene: TRBJ1-4
D gene: TRBD1
V gene: TRBV5-4

CDR3 protein: CASSFAVGNTGELFF
CDR3 DNA: TGCGCCAGCAGCTTCGCGGTGGGGAACACCGGGGAGCTGTTTTTT
J gene: TRBJ2-2
D gene: -
V gene: TRBV5-1

CDR3 protein: CASSLGAGVWGNEQFF
CDR3 DNA: TGTGCCAGCAGCTTAGGGGCGGGAGTTTGGGGGAATGAGCAGTTCTTC
J gene: TRBJ2-1
D gene: TRBD2
V gene: TRBV7-9

CDR3 protein: CASSLSGAGGDTQYF
CDR3 DNA: TGTGCCAGCAGCTTATCGGGCGCGGGGGGAGATACGCAGTATTTT
J gene: TRBJ2-3
D gene: TRBD2
V gene: TRBV11-3

CDR3 protein: CASSYSGGGTKRTQYF
CDR3 DNA: TGTGCCAGCAGTTACTCAGGGGGGGGAACGAAGAGGACCCAGTACTTC
J gene: TRBJ2-5
D gene: -
V gene: TRBV6-5

CDR3 protein: CASSSAGGHYGYTF
CDR3 DNA: TGTGCCAGCAGCTCCGCGGGGGGACACTATGGCTACACCTTC
J gene: TRBJ1-2
D gene: -
V gene: TRBV6-5

CDR3 protein: CASSGSTGGETQYF
CDR3 DNA: TGTGCCAGCAGCGGATCCACAGGGGGGGAGACCCAGTACTTC
J gene: TRBJ2-5
D gene: TRBD1
V gene: TRBV9

CDR3 protein: CASSLTGTGPYEQYF
CDR3 DNA: TGTGCCAGCAGCCTAACCGGGACAGGCCCCTACGAGCAGTACTTC
J gene: TRBJ2-7
D gene: TRBD1
V gene: TRBV9

CDR3 protein: CASSQGGTNTGELFF
CDR3 DNA: TGTGCCAGCAGTCAAGGAGGGACTAACACCGGGGAGCTGTTTTTT
J gene: TRBJ2-2
D gene: -
V gene: TRBV7-9

CDR3 protein: CSVESTGYGEQYF
CDR3 DNA: TGCAGCGTTGAATCTACAGGGTATGGTGAGCAGTACTTC
J gene: TRBJ2-7
D gene: -
V gene: TRBV29-1

CDR3 protein: CASSPETLRNEQYF
CDR3 DNA: TGCGCCAGCAGTCCCGAAACTCTAAGAAACGAGCAGTACTTC
J gene: TRBJ2-7
D gene: -
V gene: TRBV5-1

CDR3 protein: CASRGRGQGWTGELFF
CDR3 DNA: TGTGCCAGTAGGGGTCGGGGACAGGGGTGGACCGGGGAGCTGTTTTTT
J gene: TRBJ2-2
D gene: TRBD1
V gene: TRBV19

CDR3 protein: CASTLQGTQPPLHF
CDR3 DNA: TGTGCCAGTACCCTACAGGGGACTCAGCCACCCCTCCACTTT
J gene: TRBJ1-6
D gene: TRBD1
V gene: TRBV19

CDR3 protein: CASSYLASGSGNTIYF
CDR3 DNA: TGTGCCAGCAGTTACCTCGCATCAGGGTCTGGAAACACCATATATTTT
J gene: TRBJ1-3
D gene: -
V gene: TRBV6-5

CDR3 protein: CASSLKGQDYNEQFF
CDR3 DNA: TGTGCCAGCAGCTTAAAGGGACAGGATTACAATGAGCAGTTCTTC
J gene: TRBJ2-1
D gene: TRBD1
V gene: TRBV7-6

CDR3 protein: CAWSVIAGDQYQYEQYF
CDR3 DNA: TGTGCCTGGAGTGTAATAGCGGGAGATCAATACCAATACGAGCAGTACTTC
J gene: TRBJ2-7
D gene: TRBD2
V gene: TRBV30

CDR3 protein: CASSVTGGTDTGELFF
CDR3 DNA: TGTGCCAGCAGCGTGACAGGGGGCACGGACACCGGGGAGCTGTTTTTT
J gene: TRBJ2-2
D gene: TRBD1
V gene: TRBV11-2

CDR3 protein: CAWSPQGYEQYF
CDR3 DNA: TGTGCCTGGAGCCCACAGGGCTACGAGCAGTACTTC
J gene: TRBJ2-7
D gene: -
V gene: TRBV30

CDR3 protein: CASSIVPGGNQPQHF
CDR3 DNA: TGTGCCAGTAGTATAGTCCCAGGGGGCAATCAGCCCCAGCATTTT
J gene: TRBJ1-5
D gene: -
V gene: TRBV19

CDR3 protein: CASSRTENNEKLFF
CDR3 DNA: TGTGCCAGCAGTAGGACAGAAAATAATGAAAAACTGTTTTTT
J gene: TRBJ1-4
D gene: -
V gene: TRBV6-5

CDR3 protein: CASSQVGQNGSPLHF
CDR3 DNA: TGCGCCAGCAGCCAAGTGGGACAGAACGGGTCACCCCTCCACTTT
J gene: TRBJ1-6
D gene: TRBD1
V gene: TRBV4-3

CDR3 protein: CASSEFKGQGLSGNTIYF
CDR3 DNA: TGTGCCAGCAGTGAATTTAAGGGACAGGGCCTCTCTGGAAACACCATATATTTT
J gene: TRBJ1-3
D gene: TRBD1
V gene: TRBV25-1

CDR3 protein: CASSEAQYRTGSTGISEKLFF
CDR3 DNA: TGTGCCAGCAGTGAAGCGCAGTATCGGACAGGGAGTACTGGTATAAGTGAAAAACTGTTTTTT
J gene: TRBJ1-4
D gene: TRBD1
V gene: TRBV6-1

CDR3 protein: CASSRGGGVYEQYF
CDR3 DNA: TGTGCCAGCAGCCGGGGTGGCGGGGTCTACGAGCAGTACTTC
J gene: TRBJ2-7
D gene: -
V gene: TRBV7-6

CDR3 protein: CASSVEARTGYGYTF
CDR3 DNA: TGTGCCAGCAGTGTCGAGGCGCGGACAGGCTATGGCTACACCTTC
J gene: TRBJ1-2
D gene: TRBD1
V gene: TRBV25-1

CDR3 protein: CASSPLASVYEQYF
CDR3 DNA: TGTGCCAGCAGCCCATTGGCTTCTGTCTACGAGCAGTACTTC
J gene: TRBJ2-7
D gene: -
V gene: TRBV7-9

CDR3 protein: CASSPPLADTQYF
CDR3 DNA: TGTGCCAGCTCACCCCCGCTAGCGGATACGCAGTATTTT
J gene: TRBJ2-3
D gene: -
V gene: TRBV18

CDR3 protein: CAISESGQGGDTQYF
CDR3 DNA: TGTGCCATCAGTGAGTCGGGACAGGGAGGGGATACGCAGTATTTT
J gene: TRBJ2-3
D gene: TRBD1
V gene: TRBV10-3

CDR3 protein: CASSPGGDDYTF
CDR3 DNA: TGTGCCAGCAGTCCCGGAGGGGACGACTACACCTTC
J gene: TRBJ1-2
D gene: -
V gene: TRBV27

CDR3 protein: CASSRTGGPTDTQYF
CDR3 DNA: TGTGCCAGCAGCCGTACCGGGGGGCCCACAGATACGCAGTATTTT
J gene: TRBJ2-3
D gene: -
V gene: TRBV7-3

CDR3 protein: CATPGQGIYGYTF
CDR3 DNA: TGTGCCACTCCGGGACAGGGAATCTATGGCTACACCTTC
J gene: TRBJ1-2
D gene: TRBD1
V gene: TRBV11-2

CDR3 protein: CASSDGTGTYNEQFF
CDR3 DNA: TGTGCCAGCAGCGACGGGACAGGAACTTACAATGAGCAGTTCTTC
J gene: TRBJ2-1
D gene: TRBD1
V gene: TRBV9

CDR3 protein: CASSLTGGSTPNEQYF
CDR3 DNA: TGTGCCAGCAGCTTGACAGGGGGCAGTACACCGAATGAGCAGTACTTC
J gene: TRBJ2-7
D gene: TRBD1
V gene: TRBV11-2

CDR3 protein: CASSLTGDDGYTF
CDR3 DNA: TGCGCCAGCAGCTTAACAGGGGATGATGGCTACACCTTC
J gene: TRBJ1-2
D gene: TRBD1
V gene: TRBV5-1